The entry that follows covers one TCR beta chain sequence. The count of this clonotype is one. Its cognate antigen has yet to be identified. One base away there is no much larger clone; base qualities are not given. One read yields weak evidence. The lymph node samples were taken from the axillary draining lymph nodes of breast cancer patients. The data were produced on an Illumina HiSeq 2000. TCR beta chain libraries were generated by multiplex PCR amplification. High-throughput sequencing was used to analyze the amplified TCR beta chain products. Through fastp at Q25 and MiXCR, TCRdb rebuilt clones from the public reads, retaining in-frame beta chains. All rows with the same CDR3 protein become a single entry with the most common DNA and genes. This sample gives 180,000 or so distinct CDR3 sequences in total; approximately 31% of them show up just once. Clones ranked in the top ten supply around 4.5% of the sample.

The data originate from a study of breast tumors, draining lymph nodes, adjacent tissues (dated by TCRdb to the mid-2010s). Concerning the study at large: In breast cancer patients, the study compared the TCR beta repertoires of tumor, adjacent nontumor tissue and axillary lymph nodes. In human breast cancer, the study set out to evaluate how tumor, surrounding tissue and draining lymph node repertoires relate to one another and whether T cells may move between these sites. Study-wide conclusions, independent of this receptor: Tumor and nontumor tissue repertoires were found to be significantly more similar in luminal-like than in basal-like breast cancer. The study presented the conclusion that tumor T cells originate in lymph nodes as consistent with a hypothesis, not as something directly demonstrated. The data were considered consistent with the idea that most tumor T cells come from the lymph node and then expand in tumor tissue. Tumors showed preferential V and J gene usage, and their T-cell repertoire diversity fell below that of lymph nodes yet above that of nontumor tissue.

V gives up 6 bases and J gives up 8 bases, and the segment between their germline ends measures 7 bases. Including cysteine and phenylalanine, the CDR3 has 11 amino acids. Here the CDR3 DNA is all that survives: 33 bases in frame from base 1. This TCR derives from a female donor with breast cancer. Some clones in this sample may be carry-over from other donors' samples. Sequenced sample: axillary lymph node tissue. The sequence links TRBV12-3 or TRBV12-4 to TRBJ1-4; the D segment cannot be called with confidence. The CDR3 region has the sequence CASRNREKLFF. The nucleotide sequence is given as TGTGCCAGCAGGAATAGGGAAAAACTGTTTTTT.